This T cell receptor beta chain was captured by sequencing in a study of CD8 T cells in Susac syndrome. Study-wide results and caveats: The study conceded that its TCR sequencing and HLA analysis involved relatively few individuals.

RNA was extracted with the RNeasy kit, and a quantity of about 0.45 to 1 ug was reverse transcribed using random hexamers. Multiplex immunoSEQ PCR targeted 54 Vbeta and 13 Jbeta TCR beta segments. TCRdb recomputed calls from the immunoSEQ multiplex PCR reads with MiXCR, one row per CDR3 protein. The table records around 130,000 distinct CDR3 sequences, less than 95% of them present only once. Relapsing-remitting disease, either stable or active, was present in the treatment-naive patients who were the multiple sclerosis controls. TEMRA cells were FACS-enriched, with CD8+ and CD4+ T cells isolated negatively. Comment on this clonotype: Its matching antigen is unknown.

The sequencing sample was made of CD4+ T cells from PBMCs. The TCR sequence derives from a human donor with multiple sclerosis.

This CDR3 is CASSSRTRKNIQYF. CDR3 sequence (DNA): TGTGCCAGCAGCTCCAGGACTAGAAAAAACATTCAGTACTTC. The chain couples TRBV11-2 to TRBJ2-4; 7 nucleotides line up with TRBD2. The germline V gene encodes CDR1 SGHAT and CDR2 FQNNGV. Trimming took 4 bases from V and 4 from J; bases not matched to a gene: 4. The CDR3 loop spans 14 amino acids.